The 3 T cell receptor beta chains listed next were all sequenced from one sample in a study of shared clonotypes between healthy human individuals. Only in-frame clones appear in the TCRdb table, and some are missing; sequencing was by immunoSEQ multiplex PCR. In the table there are over 95,000 clones, roughly half of which are singletons. Sequenced material: PBMCs. Receptor source: a woman in her forties in good health. Some clones in this sample may be carry-over from other donors' samples.

The chain couples TRBV5-1 to TRBJ2-1, with D possibly being TRBD1 (5 bases). CDR3 length equals 14 residues. CDR1 SGHRS and CDR2 YFSETQ come from the germline V gene. V lost 1 base, J lost 7 bases, and 12 bases lay in between. The CDR3 sequence is CASSLTGAQNEQFF. The DNA for the CDR3 is TGCGCCAGCAGCTTGACTGGGGCACAAAATGAGCAGTTCTTC.

This clone came up once. The rearrangement links TRBV27 to TRBJ2-1; D might be TRBD2 (6 bases). There are 17 residues in the CDR3. Trimming removed 1 base at V and 9 bases at J, with 22 bases between. The germline V gene has CDR1 MNHEY and CDR2 SMNVEV (reference sequence). The CDR3 DNA follows: TGTGCCAGCAGTTTATGGGCAGGCCCGGGAGCGGATACTGAGCAGTTCTTC. Its protein is CASSLWAGPGADTEQFF.

This clone has at least ten counts. The gene calls are TRBV28 and TRBJ1-4, with a possible D match to TRBD1 (5 bases). Germline V lookup: CDR1 MDHEN, CDR2 SYDVKM. Trimming removed 5 bases from V and 6 bases from J, with 13 bases in between. The CDR3 consists of 14 residues. CDR3 DNA: TGTGCCAGCAGTGGCCGGGACTTAGATGAAAAACTGTTTTTT. Its protein product is CASSGRDLDEKLFF.